This record concerns one T cell receptor beta chain sequence. These data come from a study of T cell responses to AZD1222 COVID-19 vaccine. CDR1 and CDR2 (germline): SNHLY, FYNNEI. V dropped 10 bases and J dropped 7; count of bases not matched to a gene: 8. The CDR3 runs 13 residues. The assay was immunoSEQ multiplex PCR, and TCRdb's table has in-frame clones only and misses some. The profile shows roughly 200,000 clones, approximately 94% of them singletons. The clonotype was recovered from an adult who received the MenACWY meningococcal vaccine as a control. The J gene is TRBJ1-5, the V gene TRBV2; 9 bases are shared with TRBD1. The sequenced sample was peripheral blood, obtained 28 days after the second dose of the MenACWY control vaccine. This chain's CDR3 is CATEQGAGQPQHF. DNA of the CDR3: TGTGCCACCGAACAGGGGGCAGGGCAGCCCCAGCATTTT.